This T cell receptor (beta chain) was observed in a study of pediatric ulcerative colitis. About the study: Ulcerative colitis patients had pancolitis or left-sided colitis, with confirming histology.

Samples were sequenced at Survey level, maximum 500,000 reads. The method was immunoSEQ multiplex PCR; TCRdb's version includes in-frame clones alone and lacks a portion of them. The table records 30,000 to 35,000 clones, about 81% of them present only once. In the case of this clone: What it binds is not known.

Germline-derived CDR1 and CDR2 are SGHRS and YFSETQ. This CDR3 region has 13 residues. Trimming cost V 0 bases and J 0 bases, with 4 bases left between them. The rectum was sampled with one to two pinch biopsies at colonoscopy. Findings and caveats of the study: All ulcerative colitis patients, but no controls, carried two rectal clonotypes. Blood-rectal clonal overlap within each person was significantly higher in ulcerative colitis patients than controls.

V gene TRBV5-1 combines with J gene TRBJ2-7; D not certain. The sample was gut tissue. The sequence was obtained from a boy aged 5-17 years with mild ulcerative colitis. The CDR3 spells CASSLVPSYEQYF. For the CDR3, the DNA is TGCGCCAGCAGCTTGGTACCCTCCTACGAGCAGTACTTC.